This paragraph reports one TCR beta chain. The data originate from a study of blood T cell repertoires in COVID-19. As for the study in general: Spain, Italy and the United States supplied samples that represented acute and convalescent COVID-19. PBMCs, B-cell-depleted T cells, or T cells provided the cDNA or gDNA that made up the material.

In the study's own analysis: Amplification of reference gene primers provided the estimated nucleated cell counts. Assay: immunoSEQ multiplex PCR; the TCRdb copy retains only in-frame clones and omits some. V and J calls and clone size are given by that table; D and trimming were obtained from the DNA. The sample yields approximately 69,000 clones, about 82% seen once. CDR1 and CDR2 from the germline V gene are ENHRY and SYGVKD. Unmatched junction bases numbered 7, after V lost 6 bases and J lost 1 base. CDR3 length equals 15 residues. The source is a woman aged 60 to 75 with acute or convalescent COVID-19. The chain carries TRBV10-3 and TRBJ2-7; 9 bases agree with TRBD2. The specimen was peripheral blood. The CDR3, as DNA: TGTGCCATCAGATCTAGCGGGAAAACATCCTACGAGCAGTACTTC. It yields the protein CAIRSSGKTSYEQYF.